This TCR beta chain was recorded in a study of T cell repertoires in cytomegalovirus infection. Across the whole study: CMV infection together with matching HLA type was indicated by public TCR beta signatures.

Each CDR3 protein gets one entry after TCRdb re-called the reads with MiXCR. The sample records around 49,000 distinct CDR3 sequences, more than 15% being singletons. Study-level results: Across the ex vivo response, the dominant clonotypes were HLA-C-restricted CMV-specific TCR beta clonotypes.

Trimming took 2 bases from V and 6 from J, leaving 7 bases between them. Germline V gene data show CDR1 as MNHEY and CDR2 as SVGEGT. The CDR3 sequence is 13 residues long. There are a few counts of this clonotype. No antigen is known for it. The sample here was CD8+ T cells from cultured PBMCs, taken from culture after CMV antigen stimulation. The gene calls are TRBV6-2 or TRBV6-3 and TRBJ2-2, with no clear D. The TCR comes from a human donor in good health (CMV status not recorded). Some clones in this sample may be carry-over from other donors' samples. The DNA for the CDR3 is TGTGCCAGCAGTTACCGTGGGGCCGGGGAGCTGTTTTTT. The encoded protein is CASSYRGAGELFF.